The sequence of this T cell receptor (beta chain) was determined in a study of CD8 T cells in Susac syndrome. Trimming cost V 4 bases and J 1 base, with 3 bases left between them. This CDR3 region has 12 residues. The germline gives CDR1 SGHAT, CDR2 FQNNGV. TEMRA cells were enriched by FACS, and CD4+ and CD8+ T cells were negatively isolated. Reverse transcription of roughly 0.45 to 1 ug RNA used random hexamers. One entry per CDR3 protein, called by TCRdb with MiXCR from the immunoSEQ multiplex PCR reads. The table lists roughly 140,000 distinct CDR3 sequences, approximately 95% of them singletons. Material: CD8+ T cells from PBMCs. This receptor was identified in a human donor in good health. This chain connects TRBV11-2 to TRBJ2-3; D gene unclear. Here the CDR3 reads CASSSRTDTQYF. CDR3 bases: TGTGCCAGCAGCTCACGCACAGATACGCAGTATTTT. Using reference TRBV11-2 and TRBJ2-3 for the parts outside the CDR3, the full variable domain is EAGVAQSPRYKIIEKRQSVAFWCNPISGHATLYWYQQILGQGPKLLIQFQNNGVVDDSQLPKDRFSAERLKGVDSTLKIQPAKLEDSAVYLCASSSRTDTQYFGPGTRLTVL.